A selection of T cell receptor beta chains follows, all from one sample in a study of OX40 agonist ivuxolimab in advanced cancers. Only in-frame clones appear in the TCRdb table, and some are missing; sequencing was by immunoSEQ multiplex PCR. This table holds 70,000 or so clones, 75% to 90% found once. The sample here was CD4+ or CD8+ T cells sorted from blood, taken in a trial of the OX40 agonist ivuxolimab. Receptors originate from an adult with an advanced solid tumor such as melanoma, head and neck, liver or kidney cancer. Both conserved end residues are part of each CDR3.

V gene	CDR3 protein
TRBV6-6	CASSYSYQPQHF
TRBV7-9	CASSLGGAGGKYEQYF
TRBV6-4	CASSLQANQPQHF
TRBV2	CASSVPGYGYTF
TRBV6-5	CASSYSSYEQYF
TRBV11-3	CASSRDQKETQYF
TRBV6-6	CASSYSDQPQHF
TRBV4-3	CASSQAGNNEQFF
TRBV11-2	CASSRGGSSYEQYF
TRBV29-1	CSVESLRTTPEAFF
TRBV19	CASSKQLSPRDRGNQPQHF
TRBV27	CASRTGGSNQPQHF
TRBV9	CASSAGQGAGVNEQFF
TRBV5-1	CASSEGALGYGYTF
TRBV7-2	CASSLRQGDQPQHF
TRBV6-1	CASSESHSPLHF
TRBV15	CATSRDPGETQYF
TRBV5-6	CASSTGPADFATNEKLFF
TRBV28	CASSLLGSPGGYTF
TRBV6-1	CASSGGPPRETQYF
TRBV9	CASSVRANTGELFF
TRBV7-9	CASSPRQWGTYEQYF
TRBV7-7	CASSLDLWDTQYF
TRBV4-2	CASSPRRGRDGRTDTQYF
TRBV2	CASSEAAGGEQYF
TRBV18	CASSPPVVMNTEAFF
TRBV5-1	CASSLIPGPNNEQFF
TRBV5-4	CASSLGFGQGNSPLHF
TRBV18	CASSPSGEKLFF
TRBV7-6	CASSLVGSGRSYEQYF
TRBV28	CASSQEAQITNSPLHF
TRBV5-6	CASSLPGKWRDTQYF
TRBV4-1	CASSQWGRAGSSGNTIYF
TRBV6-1	CASTPGITGELFF
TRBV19	CASSVRLAASYNEQFF